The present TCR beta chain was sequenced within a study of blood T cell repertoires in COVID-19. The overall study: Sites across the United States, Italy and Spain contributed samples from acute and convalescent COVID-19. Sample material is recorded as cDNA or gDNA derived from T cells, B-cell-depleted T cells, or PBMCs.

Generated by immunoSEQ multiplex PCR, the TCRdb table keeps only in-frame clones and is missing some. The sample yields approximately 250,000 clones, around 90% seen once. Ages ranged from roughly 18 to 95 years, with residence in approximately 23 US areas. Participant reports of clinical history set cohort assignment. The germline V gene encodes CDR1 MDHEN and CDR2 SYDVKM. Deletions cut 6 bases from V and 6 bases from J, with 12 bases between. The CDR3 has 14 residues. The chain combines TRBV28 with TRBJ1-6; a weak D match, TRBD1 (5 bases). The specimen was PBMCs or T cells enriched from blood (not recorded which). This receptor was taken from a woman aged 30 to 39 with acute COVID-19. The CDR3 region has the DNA TGTGCCAGCAGAATGGAGGGGAGTAATTCACCCCTCCACTTT. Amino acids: CASRMEGSNSPLHF.